The 17 T cell receptor beta chains below were found in one sample sequenced in a study of tumor and adjacent non-tumor tissue in lung cancer. TCRbeta libraries were built with three rounds of nested PCR, modified from ARM-PCR. TCRdb ran MiXCR on the multiplex PCR reads and lists one entry per CDR3 protein. Of about 110,000 distinct CDR3 sequences in the sample, around 80% were seen once. RNA was extracted from bulk tissue without any cell sorting. Sequencing used lung tumor tissue. The receptors originated from a woman in her sixties or seventies with non-small cell lung cancer.

The V gene is TRBV20-1, the J gene TRBJ2-7; D unclear. Deletions cut 3 bases from V and 1 base from J, with 13 bases between. This CDR3 is built from 14 residues. Per germline, CDR1 DFQATT and CDR2 SNEGSKA (reference sequence). The CDR3 spells CSARRQENSYEQYF. The CDR3 DNA reads TGCAGTGCTAGGAGGCAGGAGAATTCCTACGAGCAGTACTTC.

With regard to this clonotype: This could be a read error, since a much larger clone is one nucleotide away. The chain couples TRBV30 to TRBJ2-5; D gene uncertain. The CDR3 loop spans 11 amino acids. Germline V lookup: CDR1 GTSNPN, CDR2 SVGIG (reference sequence). The CDR3 protein is CAWCVRETQYF. As DNA, the CDR3 is TGTGCCTGGTGTGTACGGGAGACCCAGTACTTC.

The rearrangement joins TRBV29-1 to TRBJ2-2; 8 nucleotides agree with TRBD1. V dropped 4 bases and J dropped 5; count of bases not matched to a gene: 6. This CDR3 has 14 amino acids. Germline V gene lookup returns CDR1 SQVTM and CDR2 ANQGSEA. CDR3 protein: CSVVGRGRTGELFF. The CDR3 bases are TGCAGCGTTGTGGGCAGGGGGCGGACCGGGGAGCTGTTTTTT.

Note on this clonotype: A single base separates this from a much larger clone, so it may be a read error. The chain employs TRBV20-1 and TRBJ1-6; possibly TRBD1 for D (6 bases). Germline values: CDR1 DFQATT, CDR2 SNEGSKA (reference sequence). CDR3 length equals 15 residues. Between the trimmed V and J ends, which lost 1 base and 6 bases, there was a span of 13 bases. CDR3: CSARGTSRGNSPLHF. The CDR3 DNA sequence: TGCAGTGCTAGAGGGACATCCAGGGGTAATTCACCCCTCCACTTT.

The table lists this clonotype with a few counts. J is TRBJ2-1 and V is TRBV11-2; D tentatively fits TRBD1 or TRBD2 (5 bases each). The CDR3 extends over 15 amino acids. Germline loops: CDR1 SGHAT, CDR2 FQNNGV. V was trimmed by 5 bases and J by 2 bases, leaving 13 bases between them. CDR3 sequence (DNA): TGTGCCAGCAGCCTGGGACCAGCAACCTACAATGAGCAGTTCTTC. As protein: CASSLGPATYNEQFF.

Comments on this clonotype: The junction does not match germline at one end; this may be a read error. V gene TRBV11-2 combines with J gene TRBJ2-3; unclear D gene. Germline V CDR1 and CDR2: SGHAT, FQNNGV. The CDR3 covers 14 residues. CDR3 region: CASSLDLVIDTQYF. As DNA, the CDR3 is TGTGCCAGCAGCTTAGATCTGGTAATAGATACGCAATATTTT.

As to this clonotype: Since no conserved phenylalanine or tryptophan closes the CDR3, a read error is the likely cause. V and J are TRBV19 and TRBJ2-2; 12 bases match TRBD2. With V trimmed by 11 bases and J by 5 bases, 15 bases remained unmatched. In germline, CDR1 is LNHDA, CDR2 SQIVND (reference sequence). This CDR3 contains 17 residues. The CDR3 DNA sequence: TGTGCCTCATATCCTGGCGGTCTAGCGGGGGGGACCGGGGAGCTGTTTCTT. This translates into CASYPGGLAGGTGELFL.

Worth noting for this clonotype: Mismatch with germline at one junction end may stem from a read error. This chain joins TRBV11-2 and TRBJ2-1; tentatively, D is TRBD1 or TRBD2 (5 bases each). This CDR3 has 15 amino acids. Germline values: CDR1 SGHAT, CDR2 FQNNGV. CDR3 in DNA: TGTGCCACCCGAGGTCGAGGGGCCTCCTACGATGAGCAGTTCTTC. Its translation: CATRGRGASYDEQFF.

The V and J genes are TRBV6-2 or TRBV6-3 and TRBJ1-5; perhaps TRBD1 as D (5 bases). V shed 9 bases and J shed 6 bases, with 18 bases lying between them. The CDR3 spans 14 residues. The germline V gene has CDR1 MNHEY and CDR2 SVGEGT. Here the CDR3 reads CARNPGTDSQPQHF. The DNA of the CDR3 is TGTGCCAGAAATCCTGGGACCGACAGTCAGCCCCAGCATTTT.

In regard to this clonotype: At one boundary the junction diverges from the germline segment, which might be a read error. The rearrangement links TRBV6-2 or TRBV6-3 to TRBJ1-2; 7 bases are shared with TRBD1. The CDR3 extends over 17 amino acids. Germline CDR1 reads MNHEY; CDR2 reads SVGEGT. The CDR3 nucleotides are TGTGCCAGCGGCTTCCCAATATTGCAACAGGGGTTGTATGGCTACAACTTC. Its protein is CASGFPILQQGLYGYNF.

Turning to this clonotype: At one end, the junction sequence differs from germline, possibly due to a read error. The chain links TRBV6-5 to TRBJ2-1; D tentatively fits TRBD1 or TRBD2 (5 bases each). CDR1 is MNHEY, CDR2 SVGAGI, per germline. This CDR3 has 15 amino acids. CDR3 nucleotide sequence: TGTGCCAGCAGTTACTCATCGGGACCGTACAATGTGCAGTTCTTC. Its translation is CASSYSSGPYNVQFF.

Regarding this clonotype: An end of the junction differs from the germline gene, which may be a read error. The genes are TRBV11-2 and TRBJ1-2, with TRBD1 matching 7 bases. The CDR3 runs 16 residues. Germline values: CDR1 SGHAT, CDR2 FQNNGV. In DNA, the CDR3 is TGTGCCAGCGGCTTACTCCTCGGGACAGTCAACAATGGCTACACCTTC. Translation gives CASGLLLGTVNNGYTF. The complete variable domain, with remaining parts taken from reference TRBV11-2 and TRBJ1-2, reads EAGVAQSPRYKIIEKRQSVAFWCNPISGHATLYWYQQILGQGPKLLIQFQNNGVVDDSQLPKDRFSAERLKGVDSTLKIQPAKLEDSAVYLCASGLLLGTVNNGYTFGSGTRLTVV.

The V gene is TRBV7-2, the J gene TRBJ1-3, with D unresolved. The CDR3 totals 14 residues. Germline CDR1 SGHTA, CDR2 FQGNSA. Trimming removed 3 bases at V and 0 bases at J, with 6 bases between. DNA of the CDR3: TGTGCCAGCAGCTTCGCCCCCTCTGGAAACACCATATATTTT. Protein sequence: CASSFAPSGNTIYF.

The chain joins TRBV29-1 to TRBJ2-1, with D tentatively TRBD2 (6 bases). V was trimmed by 7 bases and J by 2 bases, leaving 18 bases between them. Germline CDR1 and CDR2: SQVTM and ANQGSEA. CDR3 size: 15 residues. In DNA, the CDR3 is TGCAGCGATGTTGAGGGGAGGTCTCCCTACAATGAGCAGTTCTTC. Encoded protein: CSDVEGRSPYNEQFF.

CDR3 sequence: CATSNSTGANTQYF. As DNA, the CDR3 is TGTGCCACCAGTAATTCTACAGGGGCGAATACGCAGTATTTT. V and J are TRBV24-1 and TRBJ2-3, with 7 bases fitting TRBD1. Germline CDR1 is KGHDR and CDR2 is SFDVKD. The V segment lost 6 bases and the J segment 7 bases; nucleotides outside the gene matches: 9. CDR3 length: 14 amino acids.

A word on this clonotype: A much larger clone lies a single base off, so this may be a read error. V gene TRBV7-2 combines with J gene TRBJ2-7; D remains unclear. Germline V gene sequence: CDR1 SGHTA, CDR2 FQGNSA. The CDR3 contains 17 residues. Trimming took 4 bases from V and 3 from J, leaving 22 bases between them. The CDR3 sequence is CASSSPRCGRRNYEQYF. The CDR3 DNA reads TGTGCCAGCAGCTCCCCCCGATGTGGGCGGAGAAACTACGAGCAGTACTTC.

This sequence joins TRBV11-2 and TRBJ2-5; D is possibly TRBD1 or TRBD2 (6 bases each). Germline V gives CDR1 SGHAT, CDR2 FQNNGV. The CDR3 contains 13 residues. With 5 bases removed from V and 4 bases from J, the gap between germline ends came to 11 bases. CDR3 nucleotide sequence: TGTGCCAGCAGCACTGGAGGGGGAGAGACCCAGTACTTC. The encoded protein is CASSTGGGETQYF. The full variable domain, completed using reference TRBV11-2 and TRBJ2-5, is EAGVAQSPRYKIIEKRQSVAFWCNPISGHATLYWYQQILGQGPKLLIQFQNNGVVDDSQLPKDRFSAERLKGVDSTLKIQPAKLEDSAVYLCASSTGGGETQYFGPGTRLLVL.